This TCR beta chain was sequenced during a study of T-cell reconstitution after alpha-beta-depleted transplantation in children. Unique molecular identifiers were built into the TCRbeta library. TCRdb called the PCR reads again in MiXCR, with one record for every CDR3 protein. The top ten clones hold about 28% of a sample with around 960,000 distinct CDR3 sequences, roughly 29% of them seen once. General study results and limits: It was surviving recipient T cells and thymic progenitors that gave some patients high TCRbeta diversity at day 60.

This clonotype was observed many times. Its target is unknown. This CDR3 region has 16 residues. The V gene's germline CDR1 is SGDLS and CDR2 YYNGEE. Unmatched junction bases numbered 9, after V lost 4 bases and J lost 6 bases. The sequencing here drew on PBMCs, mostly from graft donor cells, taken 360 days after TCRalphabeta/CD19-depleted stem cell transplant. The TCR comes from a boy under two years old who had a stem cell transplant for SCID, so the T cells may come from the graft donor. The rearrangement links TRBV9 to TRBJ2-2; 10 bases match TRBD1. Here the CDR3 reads CASSPWRDRGSGELFF. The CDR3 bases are TGTGCCAGCAGCCCGTGGCGGGACAGGGGTTCCGGGGAGCTGTTTTTT. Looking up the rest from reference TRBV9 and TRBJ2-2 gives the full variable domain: DSGVTQTPKHLITATGQRVTLRCSPRSGDLSVYWYQQSLDQGLQFLIQYYNGEERAKGNILERFSAQQFPDLHSELNLSSLELGDSALYFCASSPWRDRGSGELFFGEGSRLTVL.